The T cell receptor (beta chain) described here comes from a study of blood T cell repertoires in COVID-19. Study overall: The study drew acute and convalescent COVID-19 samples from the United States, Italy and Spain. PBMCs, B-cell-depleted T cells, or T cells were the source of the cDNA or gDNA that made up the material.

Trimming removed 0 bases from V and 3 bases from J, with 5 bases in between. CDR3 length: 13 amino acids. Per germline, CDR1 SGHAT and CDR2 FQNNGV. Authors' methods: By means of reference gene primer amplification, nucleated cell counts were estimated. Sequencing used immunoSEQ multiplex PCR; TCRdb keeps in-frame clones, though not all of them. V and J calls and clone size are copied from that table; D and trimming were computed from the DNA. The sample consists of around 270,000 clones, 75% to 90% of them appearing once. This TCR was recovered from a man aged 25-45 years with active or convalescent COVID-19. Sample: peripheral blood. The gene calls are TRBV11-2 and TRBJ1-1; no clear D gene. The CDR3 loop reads CASSLDIYTEAFF. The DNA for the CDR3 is TGTGCCAGCAGCTTAGACATTTACACTGAAGCTTTCTTT.